A selection of T cell receptor beta chains follows, all from one sample in a study of blood T cells in healthy people across ages. TCRdb itself ran the 5' RACE reads through MiXCR, one entry per CDR3 protein. The repertoire holds more than 1,400,000 distinct CDR3 sequences, with 42% as singletons. Sequenced: blood. The source is a young woman in good health. Both conserved end residues are part of each CDR3. The D gene is left open where the match is weak. Clone size is shown for a subset of rows, as once, few, many or a class of expanded clone.

J,size,D,V,DNA,CDR3
TRBJ2-7,few,.,TRBV10-3,TGTGCCATCAAGAACGGTGGCTACGAGCAGTACTTC,CAIKNGGYEQYF
TRBJ1-1,.,.,TRBV4-1,TGCGCCAGCAGCCAAGGACTCCAAGCTTTCTTT,CASSQGLQAFF
TRBJ1-2,.,TRBD1,TRBV5-5,TGTGCCAGCAGCCCGCCGGAAATGGGACAGATCCATGGCTACACCTTC,CASSPPEMGQIHGYTF
TRBJ2-7,few,.,TRBV5-1,TGCGCCAGCAGCGGCGGAACGTCGCCCTACGAGCAGTACTTC,CASSGGTSPYEQYF
TRBJ1-5,.,.,TRBV4-1,TGCGCCAGCAGCCAAGATGGAAGGGTAGGCAATCAGCCCCAGCATTTT,CASSQDGRVGNQPQHF
TRBJ2-7,.,.,TRBV20-1,TGCAGTGCTAGAGCCCCAGCGAAGAGCTCCTACGAGCAGTACTTC,CSARAPAKSSYEQYF
TRBJ2-5,.,TRBD2,TRBV6-1,TGTGCCAGCAGTGAATGGGGCGGGGGGCCGGATCAAGAGACCCAGTACTTC,CASSEWGGGPDQETQYF
TRBJ1-2,.,.,TRBV20-1,TGCAGTGCTTGGGTAGGAAGCGGATATGGCTACACCTTC,CSAWVGSGYGYTF
TRBJ1-6,.,.,TRBV6-5,TGTGCCAGCAGTTACGGGCAGGTGTATAATTCACCCCTCCACTTT,CASSYGQVYNSPLHF
TRBJ2-5,.,.,TRBV30,TGTGCCTGGAACCGACCGGAGCGGAACATACAAGAGACCCAGTACTTC,CAWNRPERNIQETQYF
TRBJ1-2,.,.,TRBV6-5,TGTGCCAGCAGCCTCTTCACAGGGAGCGGCTACACCTTC,CASSLFTGSGYTF